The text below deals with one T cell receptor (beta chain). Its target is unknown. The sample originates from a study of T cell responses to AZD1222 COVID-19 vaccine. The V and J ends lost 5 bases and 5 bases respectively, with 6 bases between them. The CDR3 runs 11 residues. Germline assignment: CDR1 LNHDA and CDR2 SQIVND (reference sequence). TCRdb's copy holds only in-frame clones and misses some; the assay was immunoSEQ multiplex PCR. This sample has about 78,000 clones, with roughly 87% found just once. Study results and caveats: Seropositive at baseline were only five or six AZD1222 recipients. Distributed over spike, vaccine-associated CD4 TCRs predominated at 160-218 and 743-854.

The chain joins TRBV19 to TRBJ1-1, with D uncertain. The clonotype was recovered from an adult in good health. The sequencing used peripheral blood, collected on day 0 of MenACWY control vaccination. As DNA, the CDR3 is TGTGCCAGTAGTTTCACGACTGAAGCTTTCTTT. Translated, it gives CASSFTTEAFF. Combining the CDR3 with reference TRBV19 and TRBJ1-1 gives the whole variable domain DGGITQSPKYLFRKEGQNVTLSCEQNLNHDAMYWYRQDPGQGLRLIYYSQIVNDFQKGDIAEGYSVSREKKESFPLTVTSAQKNPTAFYLCASSFTTEAFFGQGTRLTVV.